These 16 T cell receptor beta chains were all obtained from the same sample, sequenced in a study of blood T cell repertoires in COVID-19. Sequencing was performed with immunoSEQ multiplex PCR; in TCRdb, only in-frame clones are kept and a portion is missing. The table shows tens of thousands of clones, with just over 85% occurring only once. The sample was peripheral blood. Every receptor here comes from a human donor in a cohort sampled during active COVID-19.

The chain is built from TRBV28 and TRBJ1-5; 8 bases align to TRBD1. Germline CDR1 reads MDHEN; CDR2 reads SYDVKM. CDR3 size: 15 residues. V was pared by 5 bases and J by 4 bases, with 7 bases of the junction left unmatched. The CDR3, as DNA: TGTGCCAGCAGTACCCAGGACAGGGAAAATCAGCCCCAGCATTTT. This translates into CASSTQDRENQPQHF.

This chain joins TRBV19 and TRBJ1-4; no firm D call. Germline-derived CDR1 and CDR2 are LNHDA and SQIVND (reference sequence). This CDR3 is 15 amino acids long. V was pared by 5 bases and J by 3 bases, with 13 bases between. For the CDR3, the DNA is TGTGCCAGTAGTGATCTACGGGGATCTAATGAAAAACTGTTTTTT. Translation: CASSDLRGSNEKLFF.

This rearrangement joins TRBV5-4 to TRBJ1-2; TRBD1 matches at 9 bases. CDR3 length: 16 amino acids. Germline CDR1 is SGHNT and CDR2 is YYREEE (reference sequence). J gave up 6 bases and V 0 bases, and 9 bases lay outside the gene matches. The CDR3: CASSLVGRDRAHGYTF. The CDR3 DNA reads TGTGCCAGCAGCTTGGTGGGCCGGGACAGGGCGCATGGCTACACCTTC.

The chain employs TRBV5-1 and TRBJ1-6, with a tentative D call TRBD1 (6 bases). V was trimmed by 3 bases and J by 7 bases, leaving 14 bases between them. CDR3 length: 15 amino acids. Germline V CDR1 and CDR2: SGHRS, YFSETQ. CDR3 amino acids: CASSYSQGGNSPLHF. CDR3 DNA sequence: TGCGCCAGCAGCTACTCACAGGGAGGGAATTCACCCCTCCACTTT.

The J gene is TRBJ2-1, the V gene TRBV29-1, with 7 bases identical to TRBD1. Germline CDR1 is SQVTM and CDR2 is ANQGSEA. The CDR3 runs to 13 residues. With 7 bases clipped from V and 6 bases from J, the junction kept 9 bases outside the gene matches. The CDR3 sequence: CSAFSRDSNEQFF. DNA of the CDR3: TGCAGCGCCTTCTCTCGGGACAGCAATGAGCAGTTCTTC.

This chain links TRBV11-3 with TRBJ1-1; D possibly corresponds to TRBD1 (6 bases). Germline values: CDR1 SGHNT, CDR2 YENEEA. Trimming stripped 5 bases from V and 1 base from J, with 8 bases between. The CDR3 contains 13 residues. CDR3 coding DNA: TGTGCCAGCAGCGTGACAGGGAACACTGAAGCTTTCTTT. Amino acid sequence: CASSVTGNTEAFF.

In this sample, this clone turned up once. The chain links TRBV18 to TRBJ2-5; no reliable D call. The CDR3 is 12 residues long. Trimming took off 2 bases at V and 5 bases at J, with 6 bases between the two ends. Germline V gives CDR1 KGHSH, CDR2 LQKENI. In nucleotides, the CDR3 is TGTGCCAGCTCACCAACAAAGGAGACCCAGTACTTC. Residues: CASSPTKETQYF.

This chain links TRBV28 with TRBJ1-2; TRBD1 matches 10 bases. The germline CDR1 and CDR2 sequences are MDHEN and SYDVKM. Trimming took 5 bases from V and 8 from J; bases not matched to a gene: 5. The CDR3 runs to 13 residues. As DNA, the CDR3 is TGTGCCAGCAGTCAGACAGGGGGCGGGGGCTACACCTTC. This sequence encodes CASSQTGGGGYTF.

J is TRBJ2-1 and V is TRBV7-3; perhaps TRBD2 as D (6 bases). CDR3 length: 14 residues. Germline assignment: CDR1 SGHTA and CDR2 FQGTGA. V shed 4 bases and J shed 8 bases, with 15 bases lying between them. CDR3 residues: CASSSGLVLDEQFF. DNA of the CDR3: TGTGCCAGCAGCTCGGGACTTGTCCTAGATGAGCAGTTCTTC.

The chain carries TRBV7-8 and TRBJ1-1, with D unclear. The germline CDR1 and CDR2 sequences are SGHVS and FQNEAQ. V was clipped by 4 bases and J by 2 bases, with 2 bases between them. This CDR3 region has 11 residues. The CDR3: CASSSNTEAFF. DNA for the CDR3: TGTGCCAGCAGCTCTAACACTGAAGCTTTCTTT.

The chain has TRBV6-1 and TRBJ2-1; a weak D match, TRBD1 (5 bases). V lost 3 bases and J 4 bases, leaving 7 bases between the germline ends. The CDR3 loop spans 13 amino acids. Per the germline V gene, CDR1 is MNHNS and CDR2 is SASEGT. The CDR3 bases are TGTGCCAGCAGTGACAGGGTATACAATGAGCAGTTCTTC. This gives the protein CASSDRVYNEQFF.

The genes are TRBV29-1 and TRBJ2-5, with D unclear. With 5 bases removed from V and 10 bases from J, the gap between germline ends came to 17 bases. CDR3 length: 12 amino acids. The germline V gene encodes CDR1 SQVTM and CDR2 ANQGSEA. The DNA of the CDR3 is TGCAGCGTTTCTTGGGCTATTCAGTACCAGTACTTC. Translating it yields CSVSWAIQYQYF.

The gene calls are TRBV9 and TRBJ2-5; the D gene is possibly TRBD2 (6 bases). V lost 0 bases and J 3 bases, leaving 12 bases between the germline ends. CDR3 length equals 15 residues. Looked up from germline, CDR1 is SGDLS and CDR2 is YYNGEE. Here the CDR3 DNA reads TGTGCCAGCAGCGTAGATGGAGGGGTAGAAGAGACCCAGTACTTC. Protein: CASSVDGGVEETQYF.

This chain uses TRBV5-4 with TRBJ2-5, with D possibly TRBD2 on 6 matching bases. Per germline, CDR1 SGHNT and CDR2 YYREEE (reference sequence). Trimming stripped 4 bases from V and 1 base from J, with 11 bases between. The CDR3 is 14 residues long. CDR3 nucleotide sequence: TGTGCCAGCAGCCAGCTGGGAGGCCAAGAGACCCAGTACTTC. It encodes CASSQLGGQETQYF.

The chain has TRBV4-3 and TRBJ2-7; D uncertain. Trimming left V 1 base short and J 4 bases short, with 8 bases between. Looked up from germline, CDR1 is LGHNA and CDR2 is YSLEER. The CDR3 spans 13 residues. CDR3 DNA: TGCGCCAGCAGCCAAGGGCCGTCGTACGAGCAGTACTTC. Its protein product is CASSQGPSYEQYF.

The chain combines TRBV5-6 with TRBJ2-1, with D possibly matching TRBD2 (5 bases). CDR1 SGHDT and CDR2 YYEEEE come from the germline V gene. Trimming pared 10 bases from V and 2 bases from J, leaving 13 bases between. This CDR3 is 13 amino acids long. The DNA for the CDR3 is TGTGCCTCCGGGGATCCCCCCTACAATGAGCAGTTCTTC. Translation gives CASGDPPYNEQFF. Combining the CDR3 with reference TRBV5-6 and TRBJ2-1 gives the whole variable domain DAGVTQSPTHLIKTRGQQVTLRCSPKSGHDTVSWYQQALGQGPQFIFQYYEEEERQRGNFPDRFSGHQFPNYSSELNVNALLLGDSALYLCASGDPPYNEQFFGPGTRLTVL.